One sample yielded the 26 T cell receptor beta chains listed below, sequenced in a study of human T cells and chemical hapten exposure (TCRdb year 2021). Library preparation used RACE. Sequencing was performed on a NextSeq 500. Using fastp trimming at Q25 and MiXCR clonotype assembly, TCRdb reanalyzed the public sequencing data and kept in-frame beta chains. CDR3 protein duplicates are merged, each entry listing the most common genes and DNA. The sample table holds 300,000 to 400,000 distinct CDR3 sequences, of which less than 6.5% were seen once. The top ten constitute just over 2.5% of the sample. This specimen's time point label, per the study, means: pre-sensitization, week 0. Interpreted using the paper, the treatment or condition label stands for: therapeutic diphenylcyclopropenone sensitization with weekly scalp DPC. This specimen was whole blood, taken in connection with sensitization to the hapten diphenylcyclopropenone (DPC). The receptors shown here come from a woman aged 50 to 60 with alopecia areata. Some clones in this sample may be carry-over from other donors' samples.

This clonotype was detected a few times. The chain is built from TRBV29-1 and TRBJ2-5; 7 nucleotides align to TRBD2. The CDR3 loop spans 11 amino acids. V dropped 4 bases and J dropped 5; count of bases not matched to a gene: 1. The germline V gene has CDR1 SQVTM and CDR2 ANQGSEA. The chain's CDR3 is CSVGGGETQYF. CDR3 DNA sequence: TGCAGCGTTGGGGGGGGTGAGACCCAGTACTTC.

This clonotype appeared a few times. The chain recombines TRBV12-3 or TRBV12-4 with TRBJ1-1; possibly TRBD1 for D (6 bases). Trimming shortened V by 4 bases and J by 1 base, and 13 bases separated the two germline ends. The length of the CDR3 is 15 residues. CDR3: CASSSLTGANTEAFF. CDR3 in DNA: TGTGCCAGCAGTTCTCTGACGGGGGCGAACACTGAAGCTTTCTTT.

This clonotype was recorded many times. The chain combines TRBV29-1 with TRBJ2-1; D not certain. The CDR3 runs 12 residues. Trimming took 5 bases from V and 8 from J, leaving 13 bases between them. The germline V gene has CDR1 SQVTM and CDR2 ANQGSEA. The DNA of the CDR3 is TGCAGCGTTCCCTCCTCGGAGCATGAGCAGTTCTTC. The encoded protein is CSVPSSEHEQFF.

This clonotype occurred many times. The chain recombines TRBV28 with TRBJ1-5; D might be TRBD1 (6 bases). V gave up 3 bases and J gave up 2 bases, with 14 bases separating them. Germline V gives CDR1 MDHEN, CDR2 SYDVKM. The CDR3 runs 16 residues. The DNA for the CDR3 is TGTGCCAGCAGTTTTTCACGGGGGCGCGGCAATCAGCCCCAGCATTTT. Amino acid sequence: CASSFSRGRGNQPQHF.

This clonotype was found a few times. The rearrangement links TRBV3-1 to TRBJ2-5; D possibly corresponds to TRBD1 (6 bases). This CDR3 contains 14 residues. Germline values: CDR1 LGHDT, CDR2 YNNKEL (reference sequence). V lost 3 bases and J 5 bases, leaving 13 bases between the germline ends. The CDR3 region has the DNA TGTGCCAGCAGCCACTACAGGGATAAGGAGACCCAGTACTTC. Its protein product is CASSHYRDKETQYF.

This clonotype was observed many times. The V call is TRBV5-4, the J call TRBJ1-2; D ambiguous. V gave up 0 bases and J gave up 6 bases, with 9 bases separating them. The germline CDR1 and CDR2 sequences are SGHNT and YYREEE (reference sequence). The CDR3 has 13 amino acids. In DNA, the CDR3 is TGTGCCAGCAGCTTGGTTCGGGGTGATGGCTACACCTTC. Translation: CASSLVRGDGYTF.

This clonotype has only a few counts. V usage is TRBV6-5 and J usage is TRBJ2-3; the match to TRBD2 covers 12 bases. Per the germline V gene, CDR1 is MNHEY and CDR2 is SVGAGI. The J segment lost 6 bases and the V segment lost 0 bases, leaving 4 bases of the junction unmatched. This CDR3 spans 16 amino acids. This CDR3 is CASSYSLAGGPDTQYF. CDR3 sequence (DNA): TGTGCCAGCAGTTACTCCCTAGCGGGGGGGCCCGATACGCAGTATTTT.

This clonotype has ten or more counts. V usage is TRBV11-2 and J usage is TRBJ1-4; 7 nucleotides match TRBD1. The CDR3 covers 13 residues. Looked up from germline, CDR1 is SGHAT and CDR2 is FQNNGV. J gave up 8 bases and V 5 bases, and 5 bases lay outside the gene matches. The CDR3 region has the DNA TGTGCCAGCAGCCGACAGGGCGGGGAAAAACTGTTTTTT. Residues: CASSRQGGEKLFF. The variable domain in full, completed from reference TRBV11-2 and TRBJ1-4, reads EAGVAQSPRYKIIEKRQSVAFWCNPISGHATLYWYQQILGQGPKLLIQFQNNGVVDDSQLPKDRFSAERLKGVDSTLKIQPAKLEDSAVYLCASSRQGGEKLFFGSGTQLSVL.

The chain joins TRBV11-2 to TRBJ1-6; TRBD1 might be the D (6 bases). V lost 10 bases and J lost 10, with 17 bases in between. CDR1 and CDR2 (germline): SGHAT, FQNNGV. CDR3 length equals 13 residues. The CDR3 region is CAIRGRGESPLHF. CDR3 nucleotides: TGTGCCATCCGGGGCAGGGGAGAATCACCCCTCCACTTT.

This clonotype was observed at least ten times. The chain's CDR3 is CASSLKHLNTEAFF. Written as DNA, the CDR3 is TGTGCCAGCAGCCTTAAACACTTGAACACTGAAGCTTTCTTT. The chain links TRBV3-1 to TRBJ1-1, with D hard to call. The CDR3 loop spans 14 amino acids. V lost 4 bases, J lost 0 bases, and 9 bases lay in between. Germline V gene data show CDR1 as LGHDT and CDR2 as YNNKEL (reference sequence).

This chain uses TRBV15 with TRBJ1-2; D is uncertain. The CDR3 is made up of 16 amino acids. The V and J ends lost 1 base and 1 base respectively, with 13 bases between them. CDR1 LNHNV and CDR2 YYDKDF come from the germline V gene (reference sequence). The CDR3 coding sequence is TGTGCCACCAGCAGAGCCTCAGGAGTCCTTAACTATGGCTACACCTTC. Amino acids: CATSRASGVLNYGYTF.

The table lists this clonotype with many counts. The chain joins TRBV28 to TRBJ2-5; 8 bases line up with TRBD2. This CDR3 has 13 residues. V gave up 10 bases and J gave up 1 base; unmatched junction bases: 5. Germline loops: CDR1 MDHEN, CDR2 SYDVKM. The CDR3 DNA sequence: TGTGCCATCCTCACTAGCGGCCAAGAGACCCAGTACTTC. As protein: CAILTSGQETQYF.

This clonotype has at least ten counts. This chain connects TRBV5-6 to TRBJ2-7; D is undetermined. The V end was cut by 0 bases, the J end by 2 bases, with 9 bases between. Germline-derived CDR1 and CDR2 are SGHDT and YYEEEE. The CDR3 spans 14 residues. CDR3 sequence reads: CASSLEGSPYEQYF. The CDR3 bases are TGTGCCAGCAGCTTGGAGGGCAGTCCCTACGAGCAGTACTTC.

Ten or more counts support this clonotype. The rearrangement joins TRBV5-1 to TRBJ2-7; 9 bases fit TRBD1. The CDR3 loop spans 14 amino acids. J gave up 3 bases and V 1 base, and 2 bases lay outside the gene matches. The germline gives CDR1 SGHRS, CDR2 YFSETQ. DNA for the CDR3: TGCGCCAGCAGCTTGACAGGGGGCAACTACGAGCAGTACTTC. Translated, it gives CASSLTGGNYEQYF.

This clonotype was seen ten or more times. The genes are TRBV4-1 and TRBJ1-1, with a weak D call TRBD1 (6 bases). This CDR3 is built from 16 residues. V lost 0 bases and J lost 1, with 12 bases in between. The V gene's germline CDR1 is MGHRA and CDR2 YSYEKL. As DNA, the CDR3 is TGCGCCAGCAGCCAAGATTGGGGGCCGAGGAACACTGAAGCTTTCTTT. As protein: CASSQDWGPRNTEAFF.

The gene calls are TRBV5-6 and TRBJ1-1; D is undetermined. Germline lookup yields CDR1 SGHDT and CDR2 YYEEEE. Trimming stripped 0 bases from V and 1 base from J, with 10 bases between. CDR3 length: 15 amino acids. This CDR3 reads CASSLGRRPNTEAFF. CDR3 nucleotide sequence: TGTGCCAGCAGCTTGGGGAGGCGGCCGAACACTGAAGCTTTCTTT.

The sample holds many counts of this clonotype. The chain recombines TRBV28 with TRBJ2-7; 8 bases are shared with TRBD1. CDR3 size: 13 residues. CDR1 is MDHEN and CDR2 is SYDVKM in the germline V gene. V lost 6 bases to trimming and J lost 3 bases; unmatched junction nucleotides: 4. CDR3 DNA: TGTGCCAGCAGACGGACAGGGCACTACGAGCAGTACTTC. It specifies CASRRTGHYEQYF. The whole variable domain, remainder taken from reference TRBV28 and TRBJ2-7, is DVKVTQSSRYLVKRTGEKVFLECVQDMDHENMFWYRQDPGLGLRLIYFSYDVKMKEKGDIPEGYSVSREKKERFSLILESASTNQTSMYLCASRRTGHYEQYFGPGTRLTVT.

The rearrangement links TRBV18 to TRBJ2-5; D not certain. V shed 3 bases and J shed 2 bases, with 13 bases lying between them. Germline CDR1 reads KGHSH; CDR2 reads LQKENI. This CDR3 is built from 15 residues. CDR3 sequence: CASSPSGSVQETQYF. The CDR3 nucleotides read TGTGCCAGCTCACCGTCGGGCTCGGTTCAAGAGACCCAGTACTTC.

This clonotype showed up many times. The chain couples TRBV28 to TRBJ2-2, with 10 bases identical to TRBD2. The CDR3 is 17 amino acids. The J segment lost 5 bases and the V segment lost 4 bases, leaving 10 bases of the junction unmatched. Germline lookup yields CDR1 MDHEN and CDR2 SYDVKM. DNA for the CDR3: TGTGCCAGCAGTTCCCTTATAGCGGGAGGTCGAACCGGGGAGCTGTTTTTT. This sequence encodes CASSSLIAGGRTGELFF. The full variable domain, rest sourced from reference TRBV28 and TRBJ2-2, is DVKVTQSSRYLVKRTGEKVFLECVQDMDHENMFWYRQDPGLGLRLIYFSYDVKMKEKGDIPEGYSVSREKKERFSLILESASTNQTSMYLCASSSLIAGGRTGELFFGEGSRLTVL.

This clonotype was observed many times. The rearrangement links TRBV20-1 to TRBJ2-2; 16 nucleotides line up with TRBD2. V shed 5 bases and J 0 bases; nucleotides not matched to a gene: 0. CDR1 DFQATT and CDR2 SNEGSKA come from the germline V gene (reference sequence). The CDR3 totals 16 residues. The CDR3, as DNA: TGCAGTGCTGGGACTAGCGGGAGGGCGAACACCGGGGAGCTGTTTTTT. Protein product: CSAGTSGRANTGELFF.

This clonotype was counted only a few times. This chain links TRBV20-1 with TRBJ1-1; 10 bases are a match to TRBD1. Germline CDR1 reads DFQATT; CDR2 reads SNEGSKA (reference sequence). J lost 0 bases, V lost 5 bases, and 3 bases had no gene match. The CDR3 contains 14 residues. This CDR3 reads CSAGQGVVNTEAFF. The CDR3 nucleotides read TGCAGTGCTGGACAGGGGGTTGTGAACACTGAAGCTTTCTTT.

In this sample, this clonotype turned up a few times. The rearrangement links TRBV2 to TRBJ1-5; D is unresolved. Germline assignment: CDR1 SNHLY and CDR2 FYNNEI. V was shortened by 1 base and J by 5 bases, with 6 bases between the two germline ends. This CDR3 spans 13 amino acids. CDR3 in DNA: TGTGCCAGCAGTGAAGATGGGTATCAGCCCCAGCATTTT. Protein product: CASSEDGYQPQHF.

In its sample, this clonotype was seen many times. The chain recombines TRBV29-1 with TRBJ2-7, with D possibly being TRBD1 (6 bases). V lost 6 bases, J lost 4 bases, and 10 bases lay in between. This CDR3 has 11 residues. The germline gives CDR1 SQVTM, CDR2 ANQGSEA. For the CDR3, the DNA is TGCAGCGTGGCACAGGGTTACGAGCAGTACTTC. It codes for CSVAQGYEQYF.

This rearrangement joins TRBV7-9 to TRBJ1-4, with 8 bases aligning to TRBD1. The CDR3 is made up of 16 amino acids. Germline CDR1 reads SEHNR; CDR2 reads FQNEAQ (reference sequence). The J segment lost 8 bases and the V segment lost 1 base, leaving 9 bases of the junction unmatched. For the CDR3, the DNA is TGTGCCAGCAGCTTAGAACAGGGGGGGCCAAACGAAAAACTGTTTTTT. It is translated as CASSLEQGGPNEKLFF. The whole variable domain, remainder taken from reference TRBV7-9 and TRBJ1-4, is DTGVSQNPRHKITKRGQNVTFRCDPISEHNRLYWYRQTLGQGPEFLTYFQNEAQLEKSRLLSDRFSAERPKGSFSTLEIQRTEQGDSAMYLCASSLEQGGPNEKLFFGSGTQLSVL.

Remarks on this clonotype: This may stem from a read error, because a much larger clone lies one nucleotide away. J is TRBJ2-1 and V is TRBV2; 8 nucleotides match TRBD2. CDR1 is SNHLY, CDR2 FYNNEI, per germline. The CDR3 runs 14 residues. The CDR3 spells CASTVSGVYIEQFF. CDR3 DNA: TGTGCCAGCACCGTTAGCGGGGTCTACATTGAGCAGTTCTTC.

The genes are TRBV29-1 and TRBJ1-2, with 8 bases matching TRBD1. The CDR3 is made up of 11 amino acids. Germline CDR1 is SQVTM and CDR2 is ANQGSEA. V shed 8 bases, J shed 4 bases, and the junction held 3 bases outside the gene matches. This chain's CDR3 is CSYDRGYGYTF. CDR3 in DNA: TGCAGCTACGACAGGGGCTATGGCTACACCTTC. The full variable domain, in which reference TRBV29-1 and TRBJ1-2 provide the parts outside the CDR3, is SAVISQKPSRDICQRGTSLTIQCQVDSQVTMMFWYRQQPGQSLTLIATANQGSEATYESGFVIDKFPISRPNLTFSTLTVSNMSPEDSSIYLCSYDRGYGYTFGSGTRLTVV.